This T cell receptor beta chain was obtained from a study of control samples from healthy donors and cancer patients. The CDR3 has 16 residues. Germline-derived CDR1 and CDR2 are SGHKS and YYEKEE (reference sequence). Trimming removed 0 bases from V and 2 bases from J, with 15 bases in between. Assay: immunoSEQ multiplex PCR; the TCRdb copy retains only in-frame clones and omits some. The sample lists over 100,000 clones; about nine tenths were seen once. The chain carries TRBV5-5 and TRBJ2-7; TRBD2 is a possible D gene (6 bases). The sequence came from a woman in her 50s in good health. Sequenced: blood. CDR3 sequence: CASSLGWAGNTYEQYF. CDR3 nucleotides: TGTGCCAGCAGCTTGGGTTGGGCGGGAAATACCTACGAGCAGTACTTC.